This T cell receptor (beta chain) stems from a study of CD8 T cells in ankylosing spondylitis. Broader study findings: Reportedly, disease-linked clones are significantly enriched in ankylosing spondylitis patients' matched synovial fluid.

A remark on this clonotype: Its matching antigen is unknown.

Libraries for TCR beta were made by quantitative 5'-RACE with molecular barcodes. TCRdb re-called the 5' RACE reads with MiXCR, one entry per CDR3 protein. The repertoire holds about 180,000 distinct CDR3 sequences, with roughly 10% as singletons. Germline CDR1 MNHEY, CDR2 SMNVEV (reference sequence). There are 16 residues in the CDR3. Trimming took 6 bases from V and 7 from J; bases not matched to a gene: 13. The sequence derives from a female donor with ankylosing spondylitis or in good health (not recorded which). Sequences were obtained from blood, either unsorted or a sorted T cell fraction (not recorded which). The chain employs TRBV27 and TRBJ2-1; 9 nucleotides match TRBD2. CDR3 nucleotide sequence: TGTGCCAGCAGAGGGCTAGCGGGAAATTACCCTAATGAGCAGTTCTTC. Translated, it gives CASRGLAGNYPNEQFF.